What follows are 32 T cell receptor beta chains derived from one specimen sequenced in a study of shared clonotypes between healthy human individuals. Profiled with immunoSEQ multiplex PCR; TCRdb holds only in-frame clones, not every one. Of roughly 600,000 clones in the sample, about 98% are singletons; the top ten hold less than 0.35%. Naive CD8 populations comprised CD45RO-negative cells positively selected for CCR7, excluding terminally differentiated effector memory CD45RA+ cells. Material for sequencing was naive CD8+ T cells sorted from blood. The source of these receptors is a man younger than 45 in good health.

The CDR3 loop reads CSAQDRANSGNTIYF. For the CDR3, the DNA is TGCAGCGCACAGGACAGGGCAAACTCTGGAAACACCATATATTTT. The chain has TRBV29-1 and TRBJ1-3, with 8 nucleotides matching TRBD1. Trimming cost V 7 bases and J 0 bases; bases outside gene matches: 8. Germline-derived CDR1 and CDR2 are SQVTM and ANQGSEA. The CDR3 spans 15 residues.

A remark on this clone: The sample has other DNA sequences that encode this CDR3 too. The chain employs TRBV2 and TRBJ2-7, with unresolved D. V lost 2 bases, J lost 2 bases, and 7 bases lay in between. In germline, CDR1 is SNHLY, CDR2 FYNNEI. The CDR3 totals 13 residues. This CDR3 is CASSESAAYEQYF. The CDR3 nucleotides are TGTGCCAGCAGTGAAAGTGCTGCCTACGAGCAGTACTTC.

The chain couples TRBV18 to TRBJ2-3, with 10 bases aligning to TRBD1. The CDR3 consists of 17 residues. CDR1 is KGHSH and CDR2 is LQKENI in the germline V gene. The V and J ends lost 0 bases and 6 bases, in that order; junction bases with no gene match: 9. CDR3: CASSPPSGQGWRDTQYF. The CDR3 DNA sequence: TGTGCCAGCTCACCACCGTCGGGACAGGGGTGGAGGGATACGCAGTATTTT.

The CDR3 here is CASSLHLGQGAGYTF. CDR3 nucleotides: TGTGCCAGCAGCTTACATCTCGGCCAGGGTGCTGGCTACACCTTC. V is TRBV7-8 and J is TRBJ1-2; weak D call: TRBD1 (5 bases). The CDR3 is 15 residues long. CDR1 SGHVS and CDR2 FQNEAQ come from the germline V gene. V was clipped by 2 bases and J by 7 bases, with 17 bases between them.

The V gene is TRBV7-8, the J gene TRBJ1-4; D possibly corresponds to TRBD1 (5 bases). This CDR3 is built from 15 residues. The germline V and J ends were trimmed by 2 bases and 7 bases, with 14 bases remaining between them. Germline V gene lookup returns CDR1 SGHVS and CDR2 FQNEAQ. The CDR3 bases are TGTGCCAGCAGCTTACCTGAACCTGGGGGTGAAAAACTGTTTTTT. Its protein is CASSLPEPGGEKLFF. Complete variable domain (other parts from reference TRBV7-8 and TRBJ1-4): GAGVSQSPRYKVAKRGQDVALRCDPISGHVSLFWYQQALGQGPEFLTYFQNEAQLDKSGLPSDRFFAERPEGSVSTLKIQRTQQEDSAVYLCASSLPEPGGEKLFFGSGTQLSVL.

V is TRBV9 and J is TRBJ2-7, with TRBD2 matching 7 bases. The CDR3 totals 13 residues. Trimming at V came to 0 bases and at J to 6 bases, leaving 3 bases not matched to a gene. CDR1 SGDLS and CDR2 YYNGEE come from the germline V gene. CDR3 sequence: CASSVEGGREQYF. The CDR3, as DNA: TGTGCCAGCAGCGTAGAGGGAGGGCGCGAGCAGTACTTC.

This rearrangement joins TRBV25-1 to TRBJ2-2; the match to TRBD1 covers 7 bases. V lost 5 bases and J lost 4; bases outside the gene matches: 7. The CDR3 contains 15 residues. CDR1 is MGHDK, CDR2 SYGVNS, per germline. CDR3 loop: CASSFRQGRTGELFF. CDR3 DNA: TGTGCCAGCAGTTTCAGACAGGGCCGCACCGGGGAGCTGTTTTTT.

The V call is TRBV7-9, the J call TRBJ1-2; no clear D gene. Germline V gene sequence: CDR1 SEHNR, CDR2 FQNEAQ (reference sequence). The CDR3 extends over 15 amino acids. V was clipped by 1 base and J by 1 base, with 10 bases between them. The CDR3 nucleotides are TGTGCCAGCAGCTTAGGCACCTCGGGTAACTATGGCTACACCTTC. The encoded protein is CASSLGTSGNYGYTF. The complete variable domain, with remaining parts taken from reference TRBV7-9 and TRBJ1-2, reads DTGVSQNPRHKITKRGQNVTFRCDPISEHNRLYWYRQTLGQGPEFLTYFQNEAQLEKSRLLSDRFSAERPKGSFSTLEIQRTEQGDSAMYLCASSLGTSGNYGYTFGSGTRLTVV.

This rearrangement joins TRBV2 to TRBJ1-2; D is perhaps TRBD1 (5 bases). Germline CDR1 is SNHLY and CDR2 is FYNNEI. V gave up 9 bases and J gave up 3 bases, with 11 bases separating them. The CDR3 contains 12 residues. The CDR3 sequence: CASQGLDYGYTF. The CDR3 region has the DNA TGTGCCAGTCAGGGTCTGGACTATGGCTACACCTTC.

The chain recombines TRBV2 with TRBJ2-3; 8 bases fit TRBD2. Germline assignment: CDR1 SNHLY and CDR2 FYNNEI. This CDR3 has 15 amino acids. The J segment lost 4 bases and the V segment lost 3 bases, leaving 6 bases of the junction unmatched. The CDR3 nucleotides are TGTGCCAGCAGTGATTCGAGACTAGCGTCAGATACGCAGTATTTT. Translating it yields CASSDSRLASDTQYF. Variable domain in full (rest from reference TRBV2 and TRBJ2-3): EPEVTQTPSHQVTQMGQEVILRCVPISNHLYFYWYRQILGQKVEFLVSFYNNEISEKSEIFDDQFSVERPDGSNFTLKIRSTKLEDSAMYFCASSDSRLASDTQYFGPGTRLTVL.

V and J are TRBV2 and TRBJ2-1; 14 bases are shared with TRBD2. Germline assignment: CDR1 SNHLY and CDR2 FYNNEI. The length of the CDR3 is 14 residues. Trimming cost V 4 bases and J 7 bases; bases outside gene matches: 0. The CDR3 sequence is CASSGTSGRNEQFF. The DNA for the CDR3 is TGTGCCAGCAGTGGGACTAGCGGGAGGAATGAGCAGTTCTTC.

The chain joins TRBV11-3 to TRBJ2-7; either TRBD1 or TRBD2 may fit D (5 bases each). The CDR3 sequence is 13 residues long. CDR1 is SGHNT, CDR2 YENEEA, per germline. V gave up 5 bases and J gave up 3 bases, with 11 bases separating them. The CDR3 nucleotides read TGTGCCAGCAGCCATGGGACCGGCTACGAGCAGTACTTC. It is translated as CASSHGTGYEQYF.

With respect to this clone: Other DNA sequences from this sample encode an identical CDR3 as well. V is TRBV9 and J is TRBJ2-7, with TRBD1 as a possible D gene (5 bases). V shed 0 bases and J shed 2 bases, with 9 bases lying between them. This CDR3 contains 14 residues. Germline CDR1 and CDR2: SGDLS and YYNGEE. CDR3: CASSVGRAPYEQYF. For the CDR3, the DNA is TGTGCCAGCAGCGTAGGCAGGGCTCCCTACGAGCAGTACTTC. Full variable domain (remainder filled in from reference TRBV9 and TRBJ2-7): DSGVTQTPKHLITATGQRVTLRCSPRSGDLSVYWYQQSLDQGLQFLIQYYNGEERAKGNILERFSAQQFPDLHSELNLSSLELGDSALYFCASSVGRAPYEQYFGPGTRLTVT.

The chain joins TRBV9 to TRBJ2-5, with D perhaps matching TRBD2 (6 bases). Germline CDR1 reads SGDLS; CDR2 reads YYNGEE. The CDR3 totals 14 residues. V lost 6 bases, J lost 2 bases, and 14 bases lay in between. CDR3 sequence reads: CASNLWGEQETQYF. Here the CDR3 DNA reads TGTGCCAGCAACCTTTGGGGGGAGCAAGAGACCCAGTACTTC. The full variable domain, in which reference TRBV9 and TRBJ2-5 provide the parts outside the CDR3, is DSGVTQTPKHLITATGQRVTLRCSPRSGDLSVYWYQQSLDQGLQFLIQYYNGEERAKGNILERFSAQQFPDLHSELNLSSLELGDSALYFCASNLWGEQETQYFGPGTRLLVL.

The chain is built from TRBV2 and TRBJ2-1; 13 nucleotides match TRBD2. The junction had 7 bases not matched to a gene; V was cut back by 7 bases and J by 4 bases. From germline, CDR1 is SNHLY and CDR2 FYNNEI. CDR3 length equals 16 residues. Here the CDR3 reads CASTIGTSGAYNEQFF. DNA of the CDR3: TGTGCCAGCACCATAGGGACTAGCGGGGCGTACAATGAGCAGTTCTTC. Complete variable domain (other parts from reference TRBV2 and TRBJ2-1): EPEVTQTPSHQVTQMGQEVILRCVPISNHLYFYWYRQILGQKVEFLVSFYNNEISEKSEIFDDQFSVERPDGSNFTLKIRSTKLEDSAMYFCASTIGTSGAYNEQFFGPGTRLTVL.

This clone was observed a handful of times. This chain uses TRBV7-9 with TRBJ2-1; 11 bases are shared with TRBD2. The CDR3 is 18 residues long. Germline trimming cut 3 bases from V and 7 bases from J; bases unmatched to any gene: 14. Germline loops: CDR1 SEHNR, CDR2 FQNEAQ (reference sequence). The CDR3 DNA sequence: TGTGCCAGCAGCTTGTCTAGCGGGAGGCACGGGGCTCCTAATGAGCAGTTCTTC. This translates into CASSLSSGRHGAPNEQFF.

The V gene is TRBV7-2, the J gene TRBJ2-5; the match to TRBD2 covers 10 bases. CDR3 size: 16 residues. J was trimmed by 5 bases and V by 3 bases; bases with no gene match: 9. CDR1 and CDR2 (germline): SGHTA, FQGNSA. The CDR3 protein is CASSFVGLAVAETQYF. Here the CDR3 DNA reads TGTGCCAGCAGCTTTGTCGGACTAGCGGTGGCGGAGACCCAGTACTTC.

The genes are TRBV6-5 and TRBJ2-5; 8 bases are shared with TRBD1. The V and J ends lost 7 bases and 3 bases, in that order; junction bases with no gene match: 10. CDR3 length equals 15 residues. Germline V gene sequence: CDR1 MNHEY, CDR2 SVGAGI. The CDR3: CASTSYRTGKETQYF. The CDR3 DNA follows: TGTGCCAGCACTAGTTACCGGACAGGGAAAGAGACCCAGTACTTC.

V and J are TRBV6-6 and TRBJ2-1; TRBD2 aligns across 9 bases. CDR3 length: 15 residues. The V gene's germline CDR1 is MNHNY and CDR2 SVGAGI (reference sequence). After removal of 2 bases from V and 9 bases from J, the junction contained 8 bases not matched to a gene. The CDR3 region has the DNA TGTGCCAGCAGTTACGCGGGAGGGCCATTAGCTGAGCAGTTCTTC. Its translation: CASSYAGGPLAEQFF.

This sequence joins TRBV6-4 and TRBJ2-1; D gene uncertain. The CDR3 runs 14 residues. V was shortened by 0 bases and J by 0 bases, with 3 bases between the two germline ends. Germline V gives CDR1 MRHNA, CDR2 SNTAGT. The CDR3 sequence: CASSDSDSYNEQFF. CDR3 bases: TGTGCCAGCAGTGACTCCGACTCCTACAATGAGCAGTTCTTC.

The chain has TRBV7-3 and TRBJ2-7, with D possibly being TRBD2 (5 bases). The CDR3 length is 15 residues. The germline CDR1 and CDR2 sequences are SGHTA and FQGTGA. With 4 bases removed from V and 2 bases from J, the gap between germline ends came to 15 bases. The DNA for the CDR3 is TGTGCCAGCAGCTCAGCGTTCGGGGTGGCCTACGAGCAGTACTTC. The encoded protein is CASSSAFGVAYEQYF.

This clone was counted once. The chain is built from TRBV29-1 and TRBJ2-1, with a weak D call TRBD2 (7 bases). Germline loops: CDR1 SQVTM, CDR2 ANQGSEA. V dropped 7 bases and J dropped 2 bases, with 15 bases sitting between them. The CDR3 is made up of 14 amino acids. CDR3 sequence: CSGEGGVTYNEQFF. The CDR3 region has the DNA TGCAGCGGAGAAGGGGGGGTGACCTACAATGAGCAGTTCTTC.

V gene TRBV7-9 combines with J gene TRBJ1-2, with TRBD1 identical over 8 bases. The V gene end was trimmed by 1 base and the J gene end by 4 bases; junction bases not matched to a gene: 8. Germline loops: CDR1 SEHNR, CDR2 FQNEAQ (reference sequence). The CDR3 is made up of 16 amino acids. The CDR3 protein is CASSLVGRGPVYGYTF. The DNA of the CDR3 is TGTGCCAGCAGCTTAGTGGGCAGGGGGCCGGTCTATGGCTACACCTTC.

This chain uses TRBV9 with TRBJ2-7; 8 bases match TRBD1. The CDR3 runs to 14 residues. Trimming cost V 4 bases and J 4 bases; bases outside gene matches: 7. Germline CDR1 reads SGDLS; CDR2 reads YYNGEE. CDR3 in amino acids: CASSFGQGGYEQYF. DNA of the CDR3: TGTGCCAGCAGCTTCGGACAGGGTGGGTACGAGCAGTACTTC.

CDR3 loop: CAIRDDRGPSYNEQFF. As DNA, the CDR3 is TGTGCCATCAGGGATGACAGGGGGCCCTCCTACAATGAGCAGTTCTTC. The V gene is TRBV10-3, the J gene TRBJ2-1; 10 bases match TRBD1. V was pared by 6 bases and J by 0 bases, with 5 bases of the junction left unmatched. Germline V gene data show CDR1 as ENHRY and CDR2 as SYGVKD. This CDR3 has 16 amino acids.

This rearrangement joins TRBV7-9 to TRBJ1-1, with D tentatively TRBD1 (5 bases). The CDR3 loop spans 17 amino acids. Germline-derived CDR1 and CDR2 are SEHNR and FQNEAQ (reference sequence). Trimming left V 4 bases short and J 1 base short, with 19 bases between. The CDR3 DNA reads TGTGCCAGCAGCTGGGGGTTGCTTCGGGCGGAGAACACTGAAGCTTTCTTT. This sequence encodes CASSWGLLRAENTEAFF.

This clone was observed once. This chain uses TRBV27 with TRBJ2-2; no reliable D call. The germline gives CDR1 MNHEY, CDR2 SMNVEV (reference sequence). The germline V and J ends were trimmed by 6 bases and 3 bases, with 5 bases remaining between them. CDR3 length: 12 amino acids. CDR3 amino acids: CASREYTGELFF. Here the CDR3 DNA reads TGTGCCAGCAGGGAGTACACCGGGGAGCTGTTTTTT.

In its sample, this clone was seen once. V is TRBV25-1 and J is TRBJ2-7, with 9 nucleotides matching TRBD1. Per the germline V gene, CDR1 is MGHDK and CDR2 is SYGVNS. J gave up 1 base and V 3 bases, and 1 base lay outside the gene matches. The CDR3 has 14 residues. In DNA form, the CDR3 reads TGTGCCAGCAGTGATGGGACAGGGTCCTACGAGCAGTACTTC. It yields the protein CASSDGTGSYEQYF.

The J gene is TRBJ2-7, the V gene TRBV9; 8 positions match TRBD1. V was clipped by 0 bases and J by 5 bases; unmatched bases: 4. CDR1 SGDLS and CDR2 YYNGEE come from the germline V gene. The CDR3 covers 14 residues. Here the CDR3 DNA reads TGTGCCAGCAGCGTAGGCCAGGGGGCGGACGAGCAGTACTTC. Amino acid sequence: CASSVGQGADEQYF.

The V call is TRBV27, the J call TRBJ1-1, with unresolved D. Per germline, CDR1 MNHEY and CDR2 SMNVEV (reference sequence). The CDR3 has 13 amino acids. The V end lost 5 bases, the J end lost 0 bases, and 7 bases lay between the germline ends. The CDR3 is CASSITVNTEAFF. Written as DNA, the CDR3 is TGTGCCAGCAGTATCACAGTGAACACTGAAGCTTTCTTT.

This clone showed up just once. The J gene is TRBJ1-2, the V gene TRBV7-9; D remains unclear. The CDR3 covers 15 residues. V gave up 0 bases and J gave up 2 bases, with 10 bases separating them. The germline gives CDR1 SEHNR, CDR2 FQNEAQ (reference sequence). CDR3 sequence: CASSLAVPYNYGYTF. CDR3 DNA sequence: TGTGCCAGCAGCTTAGCCGTCCCGTACAACTATGGCTACACCTTC. The full variable domain, in which reference TRBV7-9 and TRBJ1-2 provide the parts outside the CDR3, is DTGVSQNPRHKITKRGQNVTFRCDPISEHNRLYWYRQTLGQGPEFLTYFQNEAQLEKSRLLSDRFSAERPKGSFSTLEIQRTEQGDSAMYLCASSLAVPYNYGYTFGSGTRLTVV.

The CDR3 sequence is CASTLLAGVYNEQFF. In DNA form, the CDR3 reads TGTGCCAGCACGCTACTAGCGGGAGTCTACAATGAGCAGTTCTTC. The V gene is TRBV7-2, the J gene TRBJ2-1, with 11 bases that match TRBD2. With V trimmed by 7 bases and J by 3 bases, 5 bases remained unmatched. The length of the CDR3 is 15 residues. Germline-derived CDR1 and CDR2 are SGHTA and FQGNSA.